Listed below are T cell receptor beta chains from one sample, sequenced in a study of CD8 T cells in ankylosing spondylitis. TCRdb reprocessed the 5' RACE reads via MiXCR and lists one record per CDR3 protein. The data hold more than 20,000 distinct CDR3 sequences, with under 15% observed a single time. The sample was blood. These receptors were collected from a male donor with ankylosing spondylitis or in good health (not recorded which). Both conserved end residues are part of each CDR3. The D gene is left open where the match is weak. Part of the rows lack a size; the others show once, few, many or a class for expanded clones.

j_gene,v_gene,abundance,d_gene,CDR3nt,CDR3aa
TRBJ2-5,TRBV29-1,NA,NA,TGCAGCGTTGAAGTGGCGCGGCTCCAAGAGACCCAGTACTTC,CSVEVARLQETQYF
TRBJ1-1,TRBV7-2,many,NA,TGTGCCAGCAGCCCCGTGGCGTTGAACACTGAAGCTTTCTTT,CASSPVALNTEAFF
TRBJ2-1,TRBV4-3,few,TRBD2,TGCGCCAGCAGCCAAGATCTGAGCGGGGGGCACAATGAGCAGTTCTTC,CASSQDLSGGHNEQFF
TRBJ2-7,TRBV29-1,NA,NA,TGCAGCGTTAGTGCGGGCAGTTACGAGCAGTGCTTC,CSVSAGSYEQCF
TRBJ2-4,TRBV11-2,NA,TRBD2,TGTGCCAGCACCCGGACTAGCGGGAGGGTAGCCAAAAACATTCAGTACTTC,CASTRTSGRVAKNIQYF
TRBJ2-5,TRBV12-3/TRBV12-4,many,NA,TGTGCCAGCAGTTTAGGGGCAGAACAAGAGACCCAGTACTTC,CASSLGAEQETQYF
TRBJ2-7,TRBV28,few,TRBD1,TGTGCCAGCAGCCGAGGGGGCACCTACGAGCAGTACTTC,CASSRGGTYEQYF
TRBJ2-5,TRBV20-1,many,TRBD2,TGCAGTGCTACTGGGCTAGCGGGGGCCCAAGAGACCCAGTACTTC,CSATGLAGAQETQYF
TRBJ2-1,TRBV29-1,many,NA,TGCAGCGTCGATCGTGGGGGGCAAGGAGAGCAGTTCTTC,CSVDRGGQGEQFF
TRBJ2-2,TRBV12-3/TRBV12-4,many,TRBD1,TGTGCCAGCTGGGGGCGACAGGGGACCGGGGAGCTGTTTTTT,CASWGRQGTGELFF
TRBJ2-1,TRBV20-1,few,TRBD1,TGCAGTGCTAGAGTACAGGGGGCCTACAATGAGCAGTTCTTC,CSARVQGAYNEQFF
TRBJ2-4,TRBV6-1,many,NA,TGTGCCAGCACTCCTGATCGTGCCCAAAACATTCAGTACTTC,CASTPDRAQNIQYF
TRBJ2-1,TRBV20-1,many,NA,TGCAGTGCGGCACAGGGCAATGAGCAGTTCTTC,CSAAQGNEQFF
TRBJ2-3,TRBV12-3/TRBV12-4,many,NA,TGTGCCAGCAAGATTGCTAGCACAGATACGCAGTATTTT,CASKIASTDTQYF
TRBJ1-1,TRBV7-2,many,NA,TGTGCCAGCAGCTCAATGGCTTCGGGAGAAGCTTTCTTT,CASSSMASGEAFF
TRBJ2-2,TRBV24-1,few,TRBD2,TGTGCCACCAGGGCGGGGGGCACCGGGGAGCTGTTTTTT,CATRAGGTGELFF
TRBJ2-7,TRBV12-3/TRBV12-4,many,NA,TGTGCCAGCAGTTTTGGAGGAATCTACGAGCAGTACTTC,CASSFGGIYEQYF
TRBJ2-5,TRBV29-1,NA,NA,TGCAGCGATACTAACGGAGAGACCCAGTACTTC,CSDTNGETQYF
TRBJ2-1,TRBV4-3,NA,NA,TGCGCCAGCAGCCAAGTCGGAGGGAGACGCAATGAGCAGTTCTTC,CASSQVGGRRNEQFF
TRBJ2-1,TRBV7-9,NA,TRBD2,TGTGCCAGCAGCCCACGGGGGGGCCTGTACAATGAGCAGTTCTTC,CASSPRGGLYNEQFF
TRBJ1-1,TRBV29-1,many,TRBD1,TGCAGCGGCAAGGGACAGATAAACACTGAAGCTTTCTTT,CSGKGQINTEAFF
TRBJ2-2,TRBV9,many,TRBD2,TGTGCCAGCAGCGTAGTTACTAGCGGGTCCGGGGAGCTGTTTTTT,CASSVVTSGSGELFF
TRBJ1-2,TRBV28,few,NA,TGTGCCAGCCCCGGGGGGGCCTATGGCTACACCTTC,CASPGGAYGYTF
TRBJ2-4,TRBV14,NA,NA,TGTGCCAGCAGCCACAGGGGCCCAAACATTCAGTACTTC,CASSHRGPNIQYF
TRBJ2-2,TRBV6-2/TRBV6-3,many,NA,TGTGCCAGCAGTTACGGAACCACCGGGGAGCTGTTTTTT,CASSYGTTGELFF
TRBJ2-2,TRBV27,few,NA,TGTGCCAGCAGTTTATCGGCCGGGGAGCTGTTTTTT,CASSLSAGELFF
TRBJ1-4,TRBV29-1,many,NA,TGCAGCGTCGCCGGGCTTGGGAATGAAAAACTGTTTTTT,CSVAGLGNEKLFF
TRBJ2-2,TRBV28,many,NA,TGTGCCAGCAGTTCGACCCGGGCCAGCCTGAGAGGGGAGCTGTTTTTT,CASSSTRASLRGELFF
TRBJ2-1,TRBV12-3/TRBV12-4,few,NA,TGTGCCAGCACCAAGTTCAGGGCGAGGCTGTTCTTC,CASTKFRARLFF
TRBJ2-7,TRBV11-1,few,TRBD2,TGTGCCAGCAGCTTAAACCCCCTAGCGGGGCCTTACGAGCAGTACTTC,CASSLNPLAGPYEQYF
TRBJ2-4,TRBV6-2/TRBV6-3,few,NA,TGTGCCAGCAGCATCGACAGGTACCTAGCCAAAAACATTCAGTACTTC,CASSIDRYLAKNIQYF
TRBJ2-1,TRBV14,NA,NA,TGTGCCAGCAGCCTTGCGACGAGCTCCTACAATGAGCAGTTCTTC,CASSLATSSYNEQFF
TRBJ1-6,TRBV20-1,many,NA,TGCAGTGCTAGAGATCGGGGGGGCCACATGCATTCACCCCTCCACTTT,CSARDRGGHMHSPLHF
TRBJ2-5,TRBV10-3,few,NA,TGTGCCATCAGTGACGGGCAGGGAGAGACCCAGTACTTC,CAISDGQGETQYF
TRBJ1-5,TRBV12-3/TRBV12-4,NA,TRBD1,TGTGCCAGCAGCCCCGGACAGGGACGGAGGCAGCCCCAGCATTTT,CASSPGQGRRQPQHF
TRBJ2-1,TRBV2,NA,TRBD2,TGTGCCAGCAAGACTCTAGCGGGAGGGCCCAATGAGCAGTTCTTC,CASKTLAGGPNEQFF
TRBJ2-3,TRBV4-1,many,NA,TGCGCCAGCAGCCAAGACAGGGTTTTGGCAGATACGCAGTATTTT,CASSQDRVLADTQYF
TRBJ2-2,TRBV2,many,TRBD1,TGTGCCAGCAAGCAGGACAGGGAGGCCGGGGAGCTGTTTTTT,CASKQDREAGELFF
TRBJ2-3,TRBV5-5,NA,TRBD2,TGTGCCAGCAGCTTGGTGGCGACTAGCGGGATGGTGGCAGATACGCAGTATTTT,CASSLVATSGMVADTQYF
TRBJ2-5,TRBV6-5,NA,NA,TGTGCCAGCAGTTACGGGGGAGGGGGCTCAGAGACCCAGTACTTC,CASSYGGGGSETQYF
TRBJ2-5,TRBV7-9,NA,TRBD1,TGTGCCAGCAGCTCAGGACAGGGCCAAGAGACCCAGTACTTC,CASSSGQGQETQYF
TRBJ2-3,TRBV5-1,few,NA,TGCGCCAGCAGCTTGACAGGGAACACAGATACGCAGTATTTT,CASSLTGNTDTQYF
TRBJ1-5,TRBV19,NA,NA,TGTGCCAGTAGTAGGGCGCATAGCAATCAGCCCCAGCATTTT,CASSRAHSNQPQHF
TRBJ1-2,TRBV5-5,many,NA,TGTGCCAGCAGCTGGGCAGGGGATGGGGACTACACCTTC,CASSWAGDGDYTF
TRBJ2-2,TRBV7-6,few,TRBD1,TGTGCCAGCAGCAAAATGACAGGGTCCGGGGAGCTGTTTTTT,CASSKMTGSGELFF
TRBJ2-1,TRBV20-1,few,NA,TGCAGTGCCGGGGGGCCGGTTGACAATGAGCAGTTCTTC,CSAGGPVDNEQFF
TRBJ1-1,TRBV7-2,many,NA,TGTGCCAGCAGCCCCCCAGGCAGGGGGAACACTGAAGCTTTCTTT,CASSPPGRGNTEAFF
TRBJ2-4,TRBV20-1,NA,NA,TGCAGTGTACGACTAGCCAAAAACATTCAGTACTTC,CSVRLAKNIQYF
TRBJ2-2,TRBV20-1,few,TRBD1,TGCAGTGCCAATGGACAGGGGAGCACCGGGGAGCTGTTTTTT,CSANGQGSTGELFF
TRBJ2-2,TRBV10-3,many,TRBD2,TGTGCCATTCATCGGGGGGACGGGGAGCTGTTTTTT,CAIHRGDGELFF
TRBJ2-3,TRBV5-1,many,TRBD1,TGCGCCAGCAGCGCCGGACAGGGGGCTGGAGATACGCAGTATTTT,CASSAGQGAGDTQYF